This TCR beta chain is from a study of blood T cell repertoires in COVID-19. The CDR3 runs 17 residues. Germline assignment: CDR1 LGHNA and CDR2 YNFKEQ. Losses at the gene ends were 1 base for V and 4 bases for J; bases not matched to a gene: 8. Original analysis: Using reference gene primer amplification, nucleated cell counts were estimated. Profiling relied on immunoSEQ multiplex PCR, and the TCRdb table lists in-frame clones only, not all of them. The DNA was the basis for D and trimming; V, J and clone size are from that table. The table includes more than 40,000 clones, approximately 83% detected once.

The sequence was collected from a human donor in a cohort sampled during active COVID-19. The donor label of this sample is uncertain. The rearrangement uses TRBV4-2 and TRBJ2-2; 8 bases line up with TRBD2. Sequenced sample: peripheral blood. The CDR3: CASSQAGGGRVTGELFF. The CDR3 DNA follows: TGTGCCAGCAGCCAAGCCGGCGGGGGGCGGGTCACCGGGGAGCTGTTTTTT.